This TCR beta chain is drawn from a study of T cells in Graves' hyperthyroidism and ophthalmopathy. Points from the study as a whole: Peripheral blood also featured most of the thyroid clonotypes expanded above 0.001.

Amplification of TCR beta CDR3 regions used RNA as the template. First-round RT-PCR targeting the TCR CDR3 was performed with the HTBI primer set. MiXCR was run by TCRdb on the multiplex PCR reads, yielding one entry per CDR3 protein. The top ten hold more than 20% of the sample, which has about 520,000 distinct CDR3 sequences, more than 20% seen once. Approximately 9.3 ml of fresh peripheral blood supplied the PBMCs. About this clonotype itself: Its antigen is undetermined.

Trimming removed 6 bases from V and 0 bases from J; junction bases left unmatched: 3. The CDR3 consists of 14 residues. Germline V gene lookup returns CDR1 MDHEN and CDR2 SYDVKM. Sample: blood. The chain has TRBV28 and TRBJ2-5, with TRBD2 identical over 8 bases. The sequence derives from a man aged 18 to 29 with Graves' hyperthyroidism. In DNA, the CDR3 is TGTGCCAGCAGATATAGCGGGGACCAAGAGACCCAGTACTTC. It is translated as CASRYSGDQETQYF.